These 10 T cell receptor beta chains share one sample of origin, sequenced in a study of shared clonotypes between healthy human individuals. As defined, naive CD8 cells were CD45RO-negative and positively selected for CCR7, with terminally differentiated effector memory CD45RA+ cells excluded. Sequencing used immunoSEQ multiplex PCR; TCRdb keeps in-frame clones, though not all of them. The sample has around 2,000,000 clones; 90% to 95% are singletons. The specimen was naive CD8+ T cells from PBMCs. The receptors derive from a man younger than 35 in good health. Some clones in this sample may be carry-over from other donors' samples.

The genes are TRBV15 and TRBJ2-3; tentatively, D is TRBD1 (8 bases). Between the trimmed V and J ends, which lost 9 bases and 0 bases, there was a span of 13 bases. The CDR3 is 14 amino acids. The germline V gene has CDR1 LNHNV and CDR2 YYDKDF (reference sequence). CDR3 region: CATQGGQSTDTQYF. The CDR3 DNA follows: TGTGCCACACAGGGGGGGCAGAGCACAGATACGCAGTATTTT.

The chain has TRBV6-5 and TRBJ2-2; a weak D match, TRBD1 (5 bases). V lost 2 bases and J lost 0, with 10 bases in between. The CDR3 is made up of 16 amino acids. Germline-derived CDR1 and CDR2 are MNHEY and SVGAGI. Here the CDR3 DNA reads TGTGCCAGCAGTTACGGAGAAGGGGCGAACACCGGGGAGCTGTTTTTT. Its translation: CASSYGEGANTGELFF.

The CDR3: CASSSDGGRETQYF. DNA of the CDR3: TGCGCCAGCAGTTCCGACGGGGGCCGGGAGACCCAGTACTTC. The chain recombines TRBV5-1 with TRBJ2-5; perhaps D is TRBD1 or TRBD2 (6 bases each). The CDR3 covers 14 residues. Germline CDR1 is SGHRS and CDR2 is YFSETQ. V lost 5 bases, J lost 5 bases, and 16 bases lay in between.

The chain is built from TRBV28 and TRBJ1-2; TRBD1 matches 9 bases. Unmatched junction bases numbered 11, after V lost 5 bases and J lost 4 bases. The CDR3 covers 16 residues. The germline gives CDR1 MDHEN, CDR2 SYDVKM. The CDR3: CASSPQWTGAIYGYTF. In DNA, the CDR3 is TGTGCCAGCAGTCCCCAATGGACAGGGGCGATCTATGGCTACACCTTC.

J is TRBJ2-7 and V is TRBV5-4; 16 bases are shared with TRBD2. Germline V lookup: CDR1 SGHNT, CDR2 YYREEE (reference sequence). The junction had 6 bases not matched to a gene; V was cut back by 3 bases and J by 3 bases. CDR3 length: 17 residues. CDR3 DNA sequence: TGTGCCAGCAGCTCTCCGGGACTAGCGGGAGGGCTCTACGAGCAGTACTTC. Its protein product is CASSSPGLAGGLYEQYF.

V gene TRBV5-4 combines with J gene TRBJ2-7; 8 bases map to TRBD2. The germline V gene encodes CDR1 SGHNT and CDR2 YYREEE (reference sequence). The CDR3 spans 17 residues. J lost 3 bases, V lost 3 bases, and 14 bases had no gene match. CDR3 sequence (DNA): TGTGCCAGCAGCTCGGACCCGGGACTAGGTACGGTCTACGAGCAGTACTTC. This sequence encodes CASSSDPGLGTVYEQYF.

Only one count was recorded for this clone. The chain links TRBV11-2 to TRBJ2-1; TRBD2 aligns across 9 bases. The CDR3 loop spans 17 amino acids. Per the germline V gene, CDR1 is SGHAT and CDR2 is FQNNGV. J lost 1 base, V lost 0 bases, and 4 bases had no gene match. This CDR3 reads CASSLDPLAGSYNEQFF. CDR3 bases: TGTGCCAGCAGCTTAGATCCCCTAGCGGGATCCTACAATGAGCAGTTCTTC. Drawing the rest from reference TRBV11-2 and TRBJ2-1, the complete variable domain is EAGVAQSPRYKIIEKRQSVAFWCNPISGHATLYWYQQILGQGPKLLIQFQNNGVVDDSQLPKDRFSAERLKGVDSTLKIQPAKLEDSAVYLCASSLDPLAGSYNEQFFGPGTRLTVL.

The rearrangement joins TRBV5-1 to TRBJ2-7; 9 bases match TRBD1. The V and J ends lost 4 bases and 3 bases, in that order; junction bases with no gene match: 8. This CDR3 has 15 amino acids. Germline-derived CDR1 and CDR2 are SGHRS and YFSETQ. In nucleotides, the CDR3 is TGCGCCAGCAGCGGAGGGACAGGGAGTATCTACGAGCAGTACTTC. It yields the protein CASSGGTGSIYEQYF.

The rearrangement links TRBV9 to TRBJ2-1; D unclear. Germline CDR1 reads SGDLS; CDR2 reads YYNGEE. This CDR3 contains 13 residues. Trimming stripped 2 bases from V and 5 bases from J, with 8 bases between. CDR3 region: CASSVLSDNEQFF. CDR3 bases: TGTGCCAGCAGCGTCCTCAGCGACAATGAGCAGTTCTTC. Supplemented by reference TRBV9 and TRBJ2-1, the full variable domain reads DSGVTQTPKHLITATGQRVTLRCSPRSGDLSVYWYQQSLDQGLQFLIQYYNGEERAKGNILERFSAQQFPDLHSELNLSSLELGDSALYFCASSVLSDNEQFFGPGTRLTVL.

The CDR3 protein is CASNGLADPVKETQYF. CDR3 in DNA: TGTGCCAGCAACGGACTAGCGGACCCGGTAAAAGAGACCCAGTACTTC. The chain uses TRBV6-4 and TRBJ2-5, with 10 bases fitting TRBD2. The CDR3 covers 16 residues. With 7 bases clipped from V and 3 bases from J, the junction kept 11 bases outside the gene matches. The germline gives CDR1 MRHNA, CDR2 SNTAGT.